The 29 T cell receptor beta chains in this list originate from one sample, sequenced in a study of radiation and T cells in renal cell carcinoma. Generated by immunoSEQ multiplex PCR, the TCRdb table keeps only in-frame clones and is missing some. Seen here are around 80,000 clones, about 81% observed once, and the top ten hold around 5.5%. Time point given: blood 2 weeks post-SBRT. The treatment: 15 Gy SBRT to primary tumor, nephrectomy 4 weeks later. The sequencing used blood, collected from a patient whose treatment included radiotherapy and nephrectomy. These receptors all stem from a man aged 55 to 70 with renal cell carcinoma.

V usage is TRBV6-6 and J usage is TRBJ1-3, with D perhaps matching TRBD1 (5 bases). This CDR3 contains 14 residues. Per germline, CDR1 MNHNY and CDR2 SVGAGI (reference sequence). V was trimmed by 9 bases and J by 0 bases, leaving 12 bases between them. CDR3 sequence reads: CASSFGGSGNTIYF. CDR3 sequence (DNA): TGTGCCAGTTCCTTTGGGGGCTCTGGAAACACCATATATTTT.

This clone was seen a handful of times. The chain uses TRBV10-1 and TRBJ2-5; TRBD1 matches 7 bases. The CDR3 covers 16 residues. CDR1 is WNHNN and CDR2 is SYGVQD in the germline V gene (reference sequence). Trimming at V came to 2 bases and at J to 4 bases, leaving 10 bases not matched to a gene. This chain's CDR3 is CASSEARSTGRETQYF. For the CDR3, the DNA is TGCGCCAGCAGTGAGGCCCGTTCGACAGGGCGAGAGACCCAGTACTTC.

The V and J genes are TRBV5-1 and TRBJ2-7; 9 nucleotides line up with TRBD1. The V gene's germline CDR1 is SGHRS and CDR2 YFSETQ. The CDR3 has 16 residues. The V gene end was trimmed by 3 bases and the J gene end by 4 bases; junction bases not matched to a gene: 11. The CDR3 spells CASSSHPGTGQYEQYF. As DNA, the CDR3 is TGCGCCAGCAGCTCCCACCCCGGGACAGGGCAATACGAGCAGTACTTC.

The chain combines TRBV5-1 with TRBJ2-1; D ambiguous. The CDR3 loop spans 16 amino acids. Per the germline V gene, CDR1 is SGHRS and CDR2 is YFSETQ. Trimming removed 1 base at V and 6 bases at J, with 17 bases between. This chain's CDR3 is CASSLRTIQSGNEQFF. The DNA for the CDR3 is TGCGCCAGCAGCTTGAGGACGATCCAAAGTGGCAATGAGCAGTTCTTC. Full variable domain (outside the CDR3, taken from reference TRBV5-1 and TRBJ2-1): KAGVTQTPRYLIKTRGQQVTLSCSPISGHRSVSWYQQTPGQGLQFLFEYFSETQRNKGNFPGRFSGRQFSNSRSEMNVSTLELGDSALYLCASSLRTIQSGNEQFFGPGTRLTVL.

This clone was seen more than once but under ten times. This chain links TRBV19 with TRBJ2-3, with D possibly being TRBD1 (6 bases). V lost 3 bases, J lost 6 bases, and 19 bases lay in between. This CDR3 has 16 amino acids. Germline V lookup: CDR1 LNHDA, CDR2 SQIVND (reference sequence). CDR3 DNA: TGTGCCAGTAGTATTAAATCAAGTCGTCAGGGGGATACGCAGTATTTT. Amino acids: CASSIKSSRQGDTQYF.

The chain joins TRBV10-2 to TRBJ2-2; D is unresolved. The germline gives CDR1 WSHSY, CDR2 SAAADI. The CDR3 covers 16 residues. Trimming took 5 bases from V and 6 from J, leaving 19 bases between them. Here the CDR3 reads CASSLLGPRSPGELFF. CDR3 coding DNA: TGCGCCAGCAGTCTTCTTGGGCCCAGGTCCCCCGGGGAGCTGTTTTTT.

The rearrangement links TRBV7-2 to TRBJ2-6; no clear D. CDR1 is SGHTA and CDR2 is FQGNSA in the germline V gene. This CDR3 has 14 amino acids. Trimming left V 3 bases short and J 0 bases short, with 3 bases between. The CDR3: CASSFASGANVLTF. The CDR3 DNA follows: TGTGCCAGCAGCTTCGCCTCTGGGGCCAACGTCCTGACTTTC. Together with reference TRBV7-2 and TRBJ2-6, the CDR3 gives the full variable domain: GAGVSQSPSNKVTEKGKDVELRCDPISGHTALYWYRQSLGQGLEFLIYFQGNSAPDKSGLPSDRFSAERTGGSVSTLTIQRTQQEDSAVYLCASSFASGANVLTFGAGSRLTVL.

This rearrangement joins TRBV18 to TRBJ2-3; D perhaps matches TRBD2 (6 bases). The CDR3 is 16 residues long. The germline V gene encodes CDR1 KGHSH and CDR2 LQKENI. The V end lost 2 bases, the J end lost 1 base, and 13 bases lay between the germline ends. CDR3 in amino acids: CASSPGLAPGTDTQYF. The CDR3 DNA sequence: TGTGCCAGCTCACCAGGGCTAGCGCCCGGCACAGATACGCAGTATTTT.

V is TRBV19 and J is TRBJ2-3; D remains unclear. The germline V gene has CDR1 LNHDA and CDR2 SQIVND (reference sequence). The CDR3 totals 14 residues. Deletions cut 5 bases from V and 0 bases from J, with 9 bases between. The DNA for the CDR3 is TGTGCCAGTAGTCCTCAGTGGAGCACAGATACGCAGTATTTT. This sequence encodes CASSPQWSTDTQYF.

The chain couples TRBV4-3 to TRBJ2-5; D unclear. CDR1 and CDR2 from the germline V gene are LGHNA and YSLEER. CDR3 length equals 15 residues. V was pared by 4 bases and J by 0 bases, with 12 bases between. The CDR3 DNA reads TGCGCCAGCAGCCGAGAGTACGGCCACCAAGAGACCCAGTACTTC. Translating gives CASSREYGHQETQYF.

The gene calls are TRBV6-1 and TRBJ2-3, with TRBD1 as a possible D gene (6 bases). The CDR3 has 13 amino acids. V lost 5 bases and J 1 base, leaving 7 bases between the germline ends. CDR1 MNHNS and CDR2 SASEGT come from the germline V gene. The CDR3: CASSHRGTDTQYF. CDR3 bases: TGTGCCAGCAGTCACAGGGGCACAGATACGCAGTATTTT.

The rearrangement joins TRBV9 to TRBJ2-7, with 7 bases fitting TRBD1. V lost 0 bases, J lost 2 bases, and 5 bases stayed unmatched. The length of the CDR3 is 15 residues. Germline CDR1 is SGDLS and CDR2 is YYNGEE. CDR3: CASSVGGRGTYEQYF. The CDR3 DNA follows: TGTGCCAGCAGCGTAGGTGGCAGGGGGACCTACGAGCAGTACTTC. Full variable domain (outside the CDR3, taken from reference TRBV9 and TRBJ2-7): DSGVTQTPKHLITATGQRVTLRCSPRSGDLSVYWYQQSLDQGLQFLIQYYNGEERAKGNILERFSAQQFPDLHSELNLSSLELGDSALYFCASSVGGRGTYEQYFGPGTRLTVT.

This chain joins TRBV19 and TRBJ2-1, with 14 nucleotides matching TRBD2. V shed 6 bases, J shed 8 bases, and the junction held 9 bases outside the gene matches. The CDR3 spans 16 residues. Germline V gene data show CDR1 as LNHDA and CDR2 as SQIVND (reference sequence). In nucleotides, the CDR3 is TGTGCCAGTAGCTCCCGACTAGCGGGAGGGCGATATGAGCAGTTCTTC. Encoded protein: CASSSRLAGGRYEQFF.

The chain uses TRBV11-2 and TRBJ2-1, with a tentative D call TRBD2 (5 bases). The germline gives CDR1 SGHAT, CDR2 FQNNGV. Deletions cut 5 bases from V and 4 bases from J, with 15 bases between. The CDR3 has 15 amino acids. The CDR3 spells CASSPEGPEYNEQFF. As DNA, the CDR3 is TGTGCCAGCAGCCCAGAGGGTCCGGAATACAATGAGCAGTTCTTC. The whole variable domain, remainder taken from reference TRBV11-2 and TRBJ2-1, is EAGVAQSPRYKIIEKRQSVAFWCNPISGHATLYWYQQILGQGPKLLIQFQNNGVVDDSQLPKDRFSAERLKGVDSTLKIQPAKLEDSAVYLCASSPEGPEYNEQFFGPGTRLTVL.

This sequence joins TRBV6-5 and TRBJ1-2, with TRBD1 as a possible D gene (5 bases). Germline V gene sequence: CDR1 MNHEY, CDR2 SVGAGI. The V end was cut by 6 bases, the J end by 0 bases, with 11 bases between. The CDR3 is 14 amino acids. The CDR3 nucleotides are TGTGCCAGCAGGCGGGACCGGACTAACTATGGCTACACCTTC. Protein product: CASRRDRTNYGYTF.

This clone has only one observation. The chain links TRBV19 to TRBJ2-5; 9 bases fit TRBD1. Germline lookup yields CDR1 LNHDA and CDR2 SQIVND (reference sequence). J lost 4 bases, V lost 4 bases, and 7 bases had no gene match. The CDR3 covers 15 residues. The CDR3 is CASSTTGTGIETQYF. The CDR3 bases are TGTGCCAGTAGTACCACCGGGACAGGGATAGAGACCCAGTACTTC.

The V call is TRBV19, the J call TRBJ2-7; 9 bases fit TRBD1. In germline, CDR1 is LNHDA, CDR2 SQIVND (reference sequence). The trim removed 4 bases at V and 3 bases at J, leaving 7 bases unmatched. CDR3 length: 15 residues. CDR3 in amino acids: CASSKAGQGIYEQYF. The CDR3 bases are TGTGCCAGTAGTAAGGCGGGACAGGGCATCTACGAGCAGTACTTC.

The rearrangement links TRBV30 to TRBJ1-6; the D gene is possibly TRBD1 (6 bases). The germline V gene has CDR1 GTSNPN and CDR2 SVGIG (reference sequence). The CDR3 consists of 14 residues. Between the trimmed V and J ends, which lost 0 bases and 9 bases, there was a span of 12 bases. Here the CDR3 DNA reads TGTGCCTGGAGTGTAGGGGGGCGCGGTTCACCCCTCCACTTT. It codes for CAWSVGGRGSPLHF.

V gene TRBV18 combines with J gene TRBJ2-1; TRBD1 or TRBD2 may be the D gene (6 bases each). With 3 bases removed from V and 2 bases from J, the gap between germline ends came to 11 bases. The CDR3 length is 15 residues. The germline V gene encodes CDR1 KGHSH and CDR2 LQKENI. The CDR3 sequence is CASSPGGATYNEQFF. In DNA form, the CDR3 reads TGTGCCAGCTCACCGGGGGGCGCGACCTACAATGAGCAGTTCTTC.

The chain links TRBV2 to TRBJ1-3, with 7 bases fitting TRBD1. The trim removed 3 bases at V and 2 bases at J, leaving 7 bases unmatched. The CDR3 runs 16 residues. Germline CDR1 reads SNHLY; CDR2 reads FYNNEI. The CDR3 spells CASSETGYGPGNTIYF. The CDR3 DNA reads TGTGCCAGCAGTGAGACAGGGTACGGGCCTGGAAACACCATATATTTT.

The chain couples TRBV6-1 to TRBJ2-2; unclear D gene. The germline V and J ends were trimmed by 3 bases and 11 bases, with 16 bases remaining between them. The CDR3 is made up of 14 amino acids. CDR1 and CDR2 (germline): MNHNS, SASEGT. The CDR3 region has the DNA TGTGCCAGCAGTGAGAGCCCCATTAACTTCGAGCTGTTTTTT. Residues: CASSESPINFELFF.

In its sample, this clone was seen a few times. The chain links TRBV4-1 to TRBJ2-3; 8 bases agree with TRBD1. CDR1 and CDR2 from the germline V gene are MGHRA and YSYEKL. V was pared by 4 bases and J by 5 bases, with 14 bases of the junction left unmatched. The CDR3 is made up of 17 amino acids. CDR3 amino acids: CASSLLPGTGRGDTQYF. The CDR3, as DNA: TGCGCCAGCAGCCTACTCCCAGGGACAGGCCGTGGAGATACGCAGTATTTT.

In this sample, this clone turned up once. CDR3 region: CASSVVGGLNTEAFF. CDR3 DNA: TGTGCCAGCAGCGTAGTCGGGGGTTTGAACACTGAAGCTTTCTTT. The V gene is TRBV9, the J gene TRBJ1-1; D is perhaps TRBD1 (5 bases). This CDR3 is 15 amino acids long. The ends were cut back, 0 bases at V and 0 bases at J, with 9 bases in the middle. Germline CDR1 and CDR2: SGDLS and YYNGEE.

The chain has TRBV6-6 and TRBJ2-3; TRBD2 might be the D (6 bases). In germline, CDR1 is MNHNY, CDR2 SVGAGI (reference sequence). Between the trimmed V and J ends, which lost 2 bases and 2 bases, there was a span of 11 bases. This CDR3 spans 15 amino acids. The CDR3 spells CASSYIREFTDTQYF. The CDR3 DNA sequence: TGTGCCAGCAGTTACATCCGGGAGTTCACAGATACGCAGTATTTT.

The chain links TRBV7-9 to TRBJ2-7, with TRBD2 matching over 8 bases. Per germline, CDR1 SEHNR and CDR2 FQNEAQ (reference sequence). V shed 5 bases, J shed 6 bases, and the junction held 9 bases outside the gene matches. This CDR3 has 14 amino acids. CDR3: CASSGSGSLSEQYF. Here the CDR3 DNA reads TGTGCCAGCAGCGGAAGCGGGAGTCTATCCGAGCAGTACTTC.

This rearrangement joins TRBV9 to TRBJ1-1; 8 bases map to TRBD1. This CDR3 has 16 residues. V lost 3 bases and J lost 1; bases outside the gene matches: 8. Germline CDR1 SGDLS, CDR2 YYNGEE. The CDR3 sequence: CASSATYRGANTEAFF. Here the CDR3 DNA reads TGTGCCAGCAGCGCGACTTACAGGGGGGCGAACACTGAAGCTTTCTTT. Filled out from reference TRBV9 and TRBJ1-1, the complete variable domain reads DSGVTQTPKHLITATGQRVTLRCSPRSGDLSVYWYQQSLDQGLQFLIQYYNGEERAKGNILERFSAQQFPDLHSELNLSSLELGDSALYFCASSATYRGANTEAFFGQGTRLTVV.

V is TRBV28 and J is TRBJ2-1; a possible D gene is TRBD1 (5 bases). V was cut by 5 bases and J by 9 bases, with 20 bases left in between. CDR1 MDHEN and CDR2 SYDVKM come from the germline V gene. This CDR3 region has 15 residues. In nucleotides, the CDR3 is TGTGCCAGCAGTCCCTCGACCCTCCCTGACAGTGAGCAGTTCTTC. It translates to CASSPSTLPDSEQFF. The full variable domain, rest sourced from reference TRBV28 and TRBJ2-1, is DVKVTQSSRYLVKRTGEKVFLECVQDMDHENMFWYRQDPGLGLRLIYFSYDVKMKEKGDIPEGYSVSREKKERFSLILESASTNQTSMYLCASSPSTLPDSEQFFGPGTRLTVL.

The V and J genes are TRBV5-1 and TRBJ2-7, with TRBD2 matching over 7 bases. The CDR3 covers 15 residues. J was trimmed by 4 bases and V by 1 base; bases with no gene match: 8. In germline, CDR1 is SGHRS, CDR2 YFSETQ. The CDR3 DNA reads as TGCGCCAGCAGCTTGAATGGCGGGAGTAGGTACGAGCAGTACTTC. As protein: CASSLNGGSRYEQYF.

The V and J genes are TRBV2 and TRBJ2-2, with D perhaps TRBD1 (6 bases). The CDR3 is 15 amino acids. The germline CDR1 and CDR2 sequences are SNHLY and FYNNEI. Trimming left V 6 bases short and J 2 bases short, with 13 bases between. CDR3 sequence: CASSVDRSNTGELFF. CDR3 DNA: TGTGCCAGCAGCGTAGACAGGAGTAACACCGGGGAGCTGTTTTTT.